This T cell receptor (beta chain) was retrieved from a study of blood T cells in healthy people across ages (dated by TCRdb to the mid-2010s). With regard to the full study: In model experiments, template switching captured roughly one uniquely barcoded TCR beta cDNA molecule for every two T cells. Using deep sequencing normalized with unique cDNA molecular identifiers, the study measured how TCR beta repertoire diversity changes with age. Donors were grouped into four age groups: young (average 16 years), middle-aged (roughly 37), aged (roughly 67) and long-lived (about 82). For two donors (one aged 18 to 30 and one aged 80 or older), the study analyzed two additional independent replicas of 1 million unique cDNA reads from the same blood draw.

Concerning this clonotype: Its antigen is unknown. Base qualities are not recorded, but no much larger clone differs from it by a single base.

From its cysteine to its phenylalanine, the CDR3 spans 14 amino acids. CDR3 DNA only is kept here, 42 bases in frame from base 1. V is clipped by 3 bases and J by 0 bases, and the sequence between their germline boundaries is 5 bases long. CDR1 and CDR2 were assigned from the germline V gene as MDHEN and SYDVKM. Donors were 35 to 40 systemically healthy Caucasian individuals from Russia aged about 6 to 100 years. Ten milliliters of peripheral blood were collected from each donor into EDTA-treated Vacutainer tubes. PBMCs were isolated by Ficoll-Paque density-gradient centrifugation, with at least 6 million obtained per sample. Trizol reagent was used to extract total RNA from PBMCs, with at least 6 micrograms per sample. For every donor, flow cytometry on a PBMC aliquot measured the percentage of naive CD45RAhigh/CD27high T cells. Receptors were amplified or captured by 5' RACE. Sequencer: Illumina HiSeq 2500. A second PCR of about 6 to 11 cycles was performed with a sample-barcoded 5' primer and a J-beta primer mix. A template-switch 5' adaptor carrying 12 random nucleotides introduced a unique molecular identifier onto each TCR beta cDNA molecule. Each sample yielded at least 2.5 million CDR3-containing paired-end reads. First-strand cDNA synthesis was performed from all RNA using the Mint cDNA synthesis kit, with priming by a TRBC-specific oligonucleotide. After uracil-DNA glycosylase treatment, a first 18-cycle PCR used universal primers M1SS and BC2_uni_R on all cDNA. Processing in the source paper ran as follows. For normalization, 1 million high-quality reads, each with a distinct molecular identifier, were randomly selected from each sample. Reads sharing molecular identifiers were discarded rather than binned into consensus sequences. MiTCR, run with a Q25 quality threshold and the strictest error-elimination algorithm, handled CDR3 identification, clonotype clustering and error correction. A nonparametric unseen species model with Euler transformation was used to estimate a lower bound on total TCR beta diversity. The raw public reads went through TCRdb reprocessing: fastp at Q25, MiXCR clone calling, in-frame beta chains kept. CDR3 protein sequences are deduplicated, and each keeps its most common genes and DNA. TCRdb's processing, not the authors' own work, is the source of the V and J calls. Here the sample has over 450,000 distinct CDR3 sequences; less than 25% occur a single time. Of the sample, roughly 10% falls within the top ten clones.

Study-level results and caveats: Conclusive comparison of naive and antigen-experienced compartments was prevented by the profiling of bulk unsorted PBMCs. As age increased, observed TCR beta diversity per million T cells dropped in a roughly linear way, and a significant reduction was already evident by age around 41. Compared with the aged group, more naive CD4+ T cells, fewer expanded clones and increased TCR diversity were shown by the long-lived group, suggesting age selection. Estimates of total diversity from one million sequenced T cells were regarded as lower bounds and underestimates. Because the CMV infection status of the donors was unknown, age-related changes in expanded clonotypes may potentially have been confounded. The percentage of naive T cells measured by flow cytometry correlated strongly with observed TCR beta diversity.

This sample was also put to use in a study of T cells of mothers and their children. The second study's paper adds: Nine systemically healthy Caucasian individuals, comprising three mothers and their six children, were included as donors. cDNA synthesis used all of the extracted RNA, with 1.5 ug of RNA in each 15 ul reaction. Sample barcodes and 2-4 random nucleotides were added via the M1S primer in the second PCR. Each mother yielded over 8.5 million TCR beta CDR3 reads and each child about 3 million reads. Thymic selection similarly shapes TCR recombination output in related and unrelated pairs, with minor effect from inherited differences. Normalized repertoire overlap was always slightly but never significantly higher in related than unrelated mother-child pairs. With a sensitivity of approximately 100 clones per million clonotypes, no persistent microchimeric T cell clones were detected. Deep NGS was used in the study to compare the TCR beta repertoires of mothers and children and to look for features that separate related mother-child pairs from unrelated individuals. On average, the children were 11 +/- 4 years old, while the mothers were about 40 +/- 4 years old. After adapter ligation was performed with NEBNext reagents, the libraries were sequenced on an Illumina HiSeq 2000 with 100+100 nt paired-end reads. Mother and child libraries were prepared a month apart and sequenced in separate runs to prevent cross-contamination. For each donor, somewhere between about 450,000 and 2,100,000 distinct TCR beta clonotypes were identified. Naive TCR beta clonotypes were estimated from low-frequency clonotypes matched to each donor's FACS-determined naive share, without sorting.

The rearrangement joined TRBV28 to TRBJ2-2; the D gene cannot be resolved reliably. The clonotype was recovered from a boy younger than 18 in good health. Input material: blood. The CDR3 amino acid sequence is: CASSLFANTGELFF. The sequenced DNA is TGTGCCAGCAGTTTGTTTGCGAACACCGGGGAGCTGTTTTTT.